The T cell receptor beta chain under discussion was sequenced for a study of T cells in Graves' hyperthyroidism and ophthalmopathy. Points from the study as a whole: The model forecast ophthalmopathy, anticipating it by a median about six months before onset. In simple terms, a model built on 13 V-J features told ophthalmopathy apart from stable hyperthyroidism.

As concerns this clonotype: The target antigen is unknown. The germline gene is not matched at one end of the junction; a read error may be the cause.

Uncontrolled infection, other autoimmune disease, pregnancy or lactation led to exclusion. Diagnoses were made from clinical symptoms, serum measures (thyroxine and TRAb), thyroid ultrasound and orbital computed tomography. This CDR3 is 8 amino acids long. Germline CDR1 is SGDLS and CDR2 is YYNGEE. Amplified TCR beta CDR3 regions derived from RNA transcripts. The HTBI set primed first-round TCR CDR3 RT-PCR. TCRdb fed the multiplex PCR reads into MiXCR, producing one record per CDR3 protein. Found here are 480,000 or so distinct CDR3 sequences, 35% to 50% of them singletons; the top ten hold around 47%.

The sequenced sample consisted of peripheral blood or thyroid tissue (not recorded which). This clonotype was sampled from an adult woman with Graves' disease, either hyperthyroidism or ophthalmopathy (not recorded which). This chain connects TRBV9 to TRBJ1-3, with no clear D. As DNA, the CDR3 is TGTGCCAGCAGCGTGGAGGGTTTT. Amino acid sequence: CASSVEGF.